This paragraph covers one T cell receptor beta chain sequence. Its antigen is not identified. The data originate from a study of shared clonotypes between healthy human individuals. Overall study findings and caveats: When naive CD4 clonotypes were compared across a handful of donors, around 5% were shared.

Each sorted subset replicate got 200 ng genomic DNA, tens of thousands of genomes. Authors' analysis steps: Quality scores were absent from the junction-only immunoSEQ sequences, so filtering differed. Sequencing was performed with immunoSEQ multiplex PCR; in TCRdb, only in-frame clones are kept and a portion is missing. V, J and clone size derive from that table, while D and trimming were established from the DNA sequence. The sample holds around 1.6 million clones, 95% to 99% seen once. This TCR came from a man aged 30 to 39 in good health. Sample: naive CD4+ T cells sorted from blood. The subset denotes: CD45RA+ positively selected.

The CDR3 protein is CASRTSGGSTDTQYF. The CDR3 nucleotides are TGTGCCAGCAGAACTAGCGGGGGAAGCACAGATACGCAGTATTTT. This chain links TRBV25-1 with TRBJ2-3, with 11 bases identical to TRBD2. J lost 0 bases, V lost 6 bases, and 2 bases had no gene match. Germline V lookup: CDR1 MGHDK, CDR2 SYGVNS. This CDR3 has 15 amino acids.